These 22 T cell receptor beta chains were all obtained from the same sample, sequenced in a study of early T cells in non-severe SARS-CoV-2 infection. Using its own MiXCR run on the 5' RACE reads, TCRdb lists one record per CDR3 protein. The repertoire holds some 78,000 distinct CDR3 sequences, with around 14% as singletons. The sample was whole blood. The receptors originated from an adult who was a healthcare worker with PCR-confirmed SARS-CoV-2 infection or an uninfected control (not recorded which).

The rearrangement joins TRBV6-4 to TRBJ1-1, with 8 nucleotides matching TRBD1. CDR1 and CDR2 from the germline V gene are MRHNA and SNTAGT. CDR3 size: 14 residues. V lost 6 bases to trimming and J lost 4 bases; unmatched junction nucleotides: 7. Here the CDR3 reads CASRQTGEGTEAFF. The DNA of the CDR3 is TGTGCCAGCAGGCAGACAGGGGAGGGCACTGAAGCTTTCTTT.

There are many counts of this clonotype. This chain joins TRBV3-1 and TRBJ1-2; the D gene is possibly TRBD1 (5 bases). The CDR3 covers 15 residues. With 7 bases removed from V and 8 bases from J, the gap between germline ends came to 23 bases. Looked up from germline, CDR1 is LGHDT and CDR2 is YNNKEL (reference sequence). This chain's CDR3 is CASTLTGAQTGGYTF. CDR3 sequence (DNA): TGTGCCAGCACCCTAACAGGAGCCCAAACTGGGGGCTACACCTTC.

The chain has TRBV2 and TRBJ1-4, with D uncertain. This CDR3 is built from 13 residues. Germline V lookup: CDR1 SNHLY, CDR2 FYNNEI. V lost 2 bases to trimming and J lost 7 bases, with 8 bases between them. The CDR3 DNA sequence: TGTGCCAGCAGTGAATCGCGGAGTGAAAAACTGTTTTTT. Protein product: CASSESRSEKLFF. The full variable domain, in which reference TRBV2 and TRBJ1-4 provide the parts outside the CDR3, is EPEVTQTPSHQVTQMGQEVILRCVPISNHLYFYWYRQILGQKVEFLVSFYNNEISEKSEIFDDQFSVERPDGSNFTLKIRSTKLEDSAMYFCASSESRSEKLFFGSGTQLSVL.

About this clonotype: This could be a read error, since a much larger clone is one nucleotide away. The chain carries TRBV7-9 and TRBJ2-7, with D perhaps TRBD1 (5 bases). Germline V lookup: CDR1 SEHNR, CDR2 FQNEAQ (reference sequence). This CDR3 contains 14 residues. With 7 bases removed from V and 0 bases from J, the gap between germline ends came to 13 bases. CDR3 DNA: TGTGCCAGCACCGAACAGGCGGCCTCCTACGAGCAGTACTTC. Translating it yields CASTEQAASYEQYF.

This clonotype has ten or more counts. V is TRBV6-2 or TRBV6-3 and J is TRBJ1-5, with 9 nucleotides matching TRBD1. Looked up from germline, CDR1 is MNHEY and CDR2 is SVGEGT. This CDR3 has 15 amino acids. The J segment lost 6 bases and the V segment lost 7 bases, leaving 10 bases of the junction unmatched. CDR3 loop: CASTLQGARGQPQHF. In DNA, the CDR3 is TGTGCCAGCACCCTACAGGGGGCTAGGGGTCAGCCCCAGCATTTT.

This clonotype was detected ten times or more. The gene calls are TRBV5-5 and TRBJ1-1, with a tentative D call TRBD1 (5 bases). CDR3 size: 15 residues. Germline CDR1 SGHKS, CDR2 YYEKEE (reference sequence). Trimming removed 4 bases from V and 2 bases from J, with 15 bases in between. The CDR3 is CASSPWTSDNTEAFF. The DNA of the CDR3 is TGTGCCAGCAGCCCTTGGACAAGCGATAACACTGAAGCTTTCTTT.

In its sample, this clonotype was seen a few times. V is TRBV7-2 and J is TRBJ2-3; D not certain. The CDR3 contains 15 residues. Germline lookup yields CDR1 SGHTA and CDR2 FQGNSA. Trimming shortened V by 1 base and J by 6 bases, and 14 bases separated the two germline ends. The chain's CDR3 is CASSLGRRSADTQYF. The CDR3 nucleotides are TGTGCCAGCAGCTTAGGTCGGCGATCGGCCGATACGCAGTATTTT.

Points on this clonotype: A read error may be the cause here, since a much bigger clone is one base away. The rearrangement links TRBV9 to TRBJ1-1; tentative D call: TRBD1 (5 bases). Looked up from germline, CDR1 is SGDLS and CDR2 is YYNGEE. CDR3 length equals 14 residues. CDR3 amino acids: CASSDQDIGTETFF. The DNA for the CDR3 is TGTGCCAGCAGCGACCAGGACATTGGCACTGAAACTTTCTTT.

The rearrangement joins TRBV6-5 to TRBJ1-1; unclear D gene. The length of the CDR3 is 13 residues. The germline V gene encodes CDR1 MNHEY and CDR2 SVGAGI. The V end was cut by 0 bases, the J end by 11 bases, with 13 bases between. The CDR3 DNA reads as TGTGCCAGCAGTTACTCGACCCGGATGCGGGCTTTCTTT. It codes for CASSYSTRMRAFF.

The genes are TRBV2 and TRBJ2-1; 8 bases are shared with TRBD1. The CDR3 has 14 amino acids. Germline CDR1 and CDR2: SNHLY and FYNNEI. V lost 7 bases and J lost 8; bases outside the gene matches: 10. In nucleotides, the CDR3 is TGTGCCAGCACTTTAGGGACAGGTCCAGATGAGCAGTTCTTC. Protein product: CASTLGTGPDEQFF.

The CDR3 region is CASSLGQGFPYEQYF. The CDR3 nucleotides read TGTGCCAGCAGCTTAGGACAGGGGTTCCCCTACGAGCAGTACTTC. This chain uses TRBV7-6 with TRBJ2-7; 8 nucleotides align to TRBD1. Germline values: CDR1 SGHVS, CDR2 FNYEAQ. The J segment lost 2 bases and the V segment lost 1 base, leaving 4 bases of the junction unmatched. The CDR3 is 15 amino acids.

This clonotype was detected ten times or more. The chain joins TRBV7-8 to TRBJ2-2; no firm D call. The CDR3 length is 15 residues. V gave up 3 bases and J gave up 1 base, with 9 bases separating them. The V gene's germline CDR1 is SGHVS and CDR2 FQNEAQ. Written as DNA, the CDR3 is TGTGCCAGCAGCTTTTCAGTCGGGAACACCGGGGAGCTGTTTTTT. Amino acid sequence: CASSFSVGNTGELFF.

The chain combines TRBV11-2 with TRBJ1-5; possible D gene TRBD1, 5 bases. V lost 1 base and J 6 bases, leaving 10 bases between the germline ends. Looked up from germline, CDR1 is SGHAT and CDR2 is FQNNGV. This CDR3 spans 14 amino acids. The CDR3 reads CASSLVGGAQPQHF. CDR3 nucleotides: TGTGCCAGCAGCTTAGTGGGGGGAGCTCAGCCCCAGCATTTT. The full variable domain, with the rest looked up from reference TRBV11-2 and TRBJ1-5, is EAGVAQSPRYKIIEKRQSVAFWCNPISGHATLYWYQQILGQGPKLLIQFQNNGVVDDSQLPKDRFSAERLKGVDSTLKIQPAKLEDSAVYLCASSLVGGAQPQHFGDGTRLSIL.

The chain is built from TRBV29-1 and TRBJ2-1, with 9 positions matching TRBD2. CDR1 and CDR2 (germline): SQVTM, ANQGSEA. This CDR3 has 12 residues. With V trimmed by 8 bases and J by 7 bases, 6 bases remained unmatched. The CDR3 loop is CSIRREGNEQFF. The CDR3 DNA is TGCAGCATTCGGCGGGAGGGGAATGAGCAGTTCTTC.

The CDR3, as DNA: TGCAGTGCTAGCGAATTCCTTCCTCCCTACGAGCAGTACTTC. This sequence encodes CSASEFLPPYEQYF. The chain employs TRBV20-1 and TRBJ2-7; D unresolved. V was shortened by 3 bases and J by 2 bases, with 14 bases between the two germline ends. The germline V gene has CDR1 DFQATT and CDR2 SNEGSKA (reference sequence). This CDR3 is 14 amino acids long.

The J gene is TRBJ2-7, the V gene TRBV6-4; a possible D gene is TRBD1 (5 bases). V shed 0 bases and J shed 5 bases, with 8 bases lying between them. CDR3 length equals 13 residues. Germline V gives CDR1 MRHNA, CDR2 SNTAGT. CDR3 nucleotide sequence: TGTGCCAGCAGTGACTCGAAAGGGGACGAGCAGTACTTC. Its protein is CASSDSKGDEQYF.

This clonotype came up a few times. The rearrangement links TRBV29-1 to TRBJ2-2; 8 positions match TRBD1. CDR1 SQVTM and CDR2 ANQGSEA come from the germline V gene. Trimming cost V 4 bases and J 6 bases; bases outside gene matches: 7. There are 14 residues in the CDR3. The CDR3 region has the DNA TGCAGCGTTGGGGGGACAGGTTTGTCCGGGGAGCTGTTTTTT. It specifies CSVGGTGLSGELFF.

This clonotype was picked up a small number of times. In DNA form, the CDR3 reads TGTGCCAGCAGTTACTCTCCCAATCAGCCCCAGCATTTT. Translating gives CASSYSPNQPQHF. The rearrangement joins TRBV6-5 to TRBJ1-5, with D unresolved. The V gene lost 0 bases and the J gene lost 3 bases, with 3 bases spanning the gap. The CDR3 spans 13 residues. Germline V lookup: CDR1 MNHEY, CDR2 SVGAGI.

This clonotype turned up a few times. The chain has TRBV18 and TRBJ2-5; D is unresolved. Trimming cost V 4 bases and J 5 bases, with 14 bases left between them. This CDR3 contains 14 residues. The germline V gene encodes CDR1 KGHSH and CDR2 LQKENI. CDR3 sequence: CASSRSMGMETQYF. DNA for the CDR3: TGTGCCAGCTCACGAAGTATGGGAATGGAGACCCAGTACTTC.

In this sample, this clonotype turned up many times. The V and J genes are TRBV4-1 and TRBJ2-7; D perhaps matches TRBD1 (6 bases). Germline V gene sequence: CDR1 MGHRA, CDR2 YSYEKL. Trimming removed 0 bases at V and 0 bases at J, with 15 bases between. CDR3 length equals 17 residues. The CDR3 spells CASSQDHRGGVSYEQYF. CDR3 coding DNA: TGCGCCAGCAGCCAAGATCATAGAGGGGGAGTCTCCTACGAGCAGTACTTC.

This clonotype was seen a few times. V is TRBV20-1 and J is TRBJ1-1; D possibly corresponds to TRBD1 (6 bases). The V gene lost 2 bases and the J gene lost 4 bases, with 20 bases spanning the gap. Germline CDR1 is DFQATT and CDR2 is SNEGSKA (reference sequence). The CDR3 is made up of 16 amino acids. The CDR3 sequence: CSARINLGGGGTEAFF. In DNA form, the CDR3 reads TGCAGTGCTAGAATCAACCTTGGGGGAGGGGGCACTGAAGCTTTCTTT.

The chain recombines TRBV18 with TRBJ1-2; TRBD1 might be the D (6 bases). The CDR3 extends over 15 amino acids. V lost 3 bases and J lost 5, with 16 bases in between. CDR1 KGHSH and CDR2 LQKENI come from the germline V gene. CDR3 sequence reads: CASSPSGGDFYGYTF. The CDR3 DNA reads TGTGCCAGCTCACCTTCCGGGGGCGATTTTTATGGCTACACCTTC.